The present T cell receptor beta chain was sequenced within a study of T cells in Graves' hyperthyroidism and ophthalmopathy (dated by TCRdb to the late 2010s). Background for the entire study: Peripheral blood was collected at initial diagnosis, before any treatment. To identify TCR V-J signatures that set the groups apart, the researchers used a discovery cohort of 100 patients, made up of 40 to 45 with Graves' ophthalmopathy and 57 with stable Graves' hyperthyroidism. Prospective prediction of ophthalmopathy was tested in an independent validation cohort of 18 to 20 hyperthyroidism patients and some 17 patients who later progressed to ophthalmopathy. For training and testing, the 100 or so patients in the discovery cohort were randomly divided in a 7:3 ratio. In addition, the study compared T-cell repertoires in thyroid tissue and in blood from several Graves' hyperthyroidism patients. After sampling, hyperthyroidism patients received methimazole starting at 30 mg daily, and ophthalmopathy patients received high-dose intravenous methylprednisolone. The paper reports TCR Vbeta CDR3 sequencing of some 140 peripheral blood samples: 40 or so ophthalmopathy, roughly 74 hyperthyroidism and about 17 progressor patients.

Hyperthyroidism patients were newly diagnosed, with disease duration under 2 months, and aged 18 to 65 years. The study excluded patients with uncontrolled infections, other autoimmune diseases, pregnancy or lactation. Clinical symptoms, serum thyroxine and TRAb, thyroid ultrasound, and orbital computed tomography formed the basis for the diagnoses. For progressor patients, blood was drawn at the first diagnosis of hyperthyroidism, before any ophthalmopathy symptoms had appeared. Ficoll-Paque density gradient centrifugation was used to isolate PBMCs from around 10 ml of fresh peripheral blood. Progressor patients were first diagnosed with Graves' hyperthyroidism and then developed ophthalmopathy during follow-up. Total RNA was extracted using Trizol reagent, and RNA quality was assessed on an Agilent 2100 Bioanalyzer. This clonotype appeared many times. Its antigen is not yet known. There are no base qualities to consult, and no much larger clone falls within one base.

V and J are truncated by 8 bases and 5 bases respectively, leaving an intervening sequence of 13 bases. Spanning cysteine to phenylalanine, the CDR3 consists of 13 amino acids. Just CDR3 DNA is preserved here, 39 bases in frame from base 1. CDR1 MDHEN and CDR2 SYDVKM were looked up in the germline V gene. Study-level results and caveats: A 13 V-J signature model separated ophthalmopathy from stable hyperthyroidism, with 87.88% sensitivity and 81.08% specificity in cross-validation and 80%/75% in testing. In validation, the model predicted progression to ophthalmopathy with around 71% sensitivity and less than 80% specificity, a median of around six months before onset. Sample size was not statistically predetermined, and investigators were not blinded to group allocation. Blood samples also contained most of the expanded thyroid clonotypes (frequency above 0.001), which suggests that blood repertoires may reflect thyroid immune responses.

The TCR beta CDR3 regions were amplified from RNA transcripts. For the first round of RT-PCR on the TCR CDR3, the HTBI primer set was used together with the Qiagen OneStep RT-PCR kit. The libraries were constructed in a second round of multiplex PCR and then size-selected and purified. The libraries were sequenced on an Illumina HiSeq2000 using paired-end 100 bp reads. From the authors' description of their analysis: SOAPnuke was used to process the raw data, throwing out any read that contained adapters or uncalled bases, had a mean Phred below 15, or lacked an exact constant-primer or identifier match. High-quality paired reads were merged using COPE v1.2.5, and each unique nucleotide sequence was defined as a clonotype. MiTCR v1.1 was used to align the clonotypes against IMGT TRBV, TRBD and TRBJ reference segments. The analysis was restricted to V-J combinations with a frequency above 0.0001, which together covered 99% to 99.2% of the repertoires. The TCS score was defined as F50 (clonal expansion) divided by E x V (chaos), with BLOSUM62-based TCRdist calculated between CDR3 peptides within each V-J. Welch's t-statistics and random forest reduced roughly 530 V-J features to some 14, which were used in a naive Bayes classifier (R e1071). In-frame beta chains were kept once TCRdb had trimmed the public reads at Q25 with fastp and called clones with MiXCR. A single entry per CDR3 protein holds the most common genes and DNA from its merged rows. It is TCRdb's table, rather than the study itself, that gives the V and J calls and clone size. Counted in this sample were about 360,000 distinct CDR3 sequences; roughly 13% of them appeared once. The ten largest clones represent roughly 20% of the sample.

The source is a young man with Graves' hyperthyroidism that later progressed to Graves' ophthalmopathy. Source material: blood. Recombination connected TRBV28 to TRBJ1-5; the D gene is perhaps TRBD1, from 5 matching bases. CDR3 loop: CASGGGGDQPQHF. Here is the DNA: TGTGCCAGCGGCGGGGGAGGGGATCAGCCCCAGCATTTT.